Shown below are 10 T cell receptor beta chains from a single sample sequenced in a study of blood T cell repertoires in COVID-19. Clones were read by immunoSEQ multiplex PCR, and TCRdb kept only the in-frame ones, dropping some. The sample shows around 190,000 clones, 75% to 85% of them seen only once. The sequencing input was peripheral blood. The origin of the receptors is a human donor in a cohort sampled during active COVID-19.

This clone appeared a single time. The chain has TRBV10-1 and TRBJ2-1; 12 bases map to TRBD2. Germline CDR1 is WNHNN and CDR2 is SYGVQD (reference sequence). The CDR3 extends over 16 amino acids. The V segment lost 6 bases and the J segment 5 bases; nucleotides outside the gene matches: 8. CDR3 region: CASSPQLAGGNNEQFF. DNA for the CDR3: TGCGCCAGCAGCCCTCAACTAGCGGGAGGCAACAATGAGCAGTTCTTC.

The chain has TRBV7-8 and TRBJ2-7; possible D gene TRBD1, 9 bases. This CDR3 is built from 15 residues. Between the trimmed V and J ends, which lost 5 bases and 4 bases, there was a span of 18 bases. Germline assignment: CDR1 SGHVS and CDR2 FQNEAQ. CDR3 in DNA: TGTGCCAGCAGCCCGGGGGGGACAGGGCTTTACGAGCAGTACTTC. This translates into CASSPGGTGLYEQYF.

This chain links TRBV19 with TRBJ2-7; D unresolved. The ends were cut back, 5 bases at V and 4 bases at J, with 21 bases in the middle. This CDR3 spans 16 amino acids. The germline V gene has CDR1 LNHDA and CDR2 SQIVND (reference sequence). In DNA form, the CDR3 reads TGTGCCAGTAGTCCCCTCCTCACCGGTCTACCTTACGAGCAGTACTTC. Translation gives CASSPLLTGLPYEQYF.

The chain couples TRBV6-5 to TRBJ1-2; D is ambiguous. The CDR3 loop spans 11 amino acids. Germline CDR1 is MNHEY and CDR2 is SVGAGI. Deletions cut 7 bases from V and 4 bases from J, with 7 bases between. CDR3 DNA sequence: TGTGCCAGCACTAATACCTATGGCTACACCTTC. Its translation is CASTNTYGYTF.

J is TRBJ1-5 and V is TRBV19, with D possibly TRBD1 on 5 matching bases. Germline V CDR1 and CDR2: LNHDA, SQIVND (reference sequence). The CDR3 loop spans 13 amino acids. V was pared by 6 bases and J by 3 bases, with 9 bases between. CDR3 bases: TGTGCCAGTAGGGCAGGGCTCAATCAGCCCCAGCATTTT. This codes for CASRAGLNQPQHF.

The chain carries TRBV6-5 and TRBJ1-2; 7 bases match TRBD1. Per germline, CDR1 MNHEY and CDR2 SVGAGI. CDR3 length: 13 residues. V was pared by 6 bases and J by 3 bases, with 4 bases of the junction left unmatched. The CDR3 region has the DNA TGTGCCAGCAGCCCAGGGGGTTACTATGGCTACACCTTC. This translates into CASSPGGYYGYTF.

This clone was found a few times. DNA for the CDR3: TGCGCCAGCAGCGCCGGACCGGGGACCTACGAGCAGTACTTC. It specifies CASSAGPGTYEQYF. The chain is built from TRBV5-1 and TRBJ2-7; D may be TRBD2 (5 bases). The CDR3 length is 14 residues. Trimming took off 4 bases at V and 2 bases at J, with 13 bases between the two ends. Looked up from germline, CDR1 is SGHRS and CDR2 is YFSETQ.

The chain couples TRBV30 to TRBJ2-7, with D perhaps TRBD1 (6 bases). Trimming pared 5 bases from V and 1 base from J, leaving 21 bases between. Germline V lookup: CDR1 GTSNPN, CDR2 SVGIG (reference sequence). The CDR3 is 16 residues long. The DNA for the CDR3 is TGTGCCTGGGGGGCGGAGAGGACAGCATCATCCTACGAGCAGTACTTC. Its protein product is CAWGAERTASSYEQYF.

This clone was counted a few times. V is TRBV28 and J is TRBJ2-3; TRBD1 might be the D (5 bases). The V end lost 5 bases, the J end lost 5 bases, and 14 bases lay between the germline ends. Germline loops: CDR1 MDHEN, CDR2 SYDVKM. This CDR3 region has 14 residues. CDR3 bases: TGTGCCAGCAGTCTCTTGCAGGGTCGAGATACGCAGTATTTT. This codes for CASSLLQGRDTQYF.

The CDR3 region has the DNA TGTGCCAGCAGCTTGATTGGGACAGGGGCGCTCGGATACGCCATATATTTT. It is translated as CASSLIGTGALGYAIYF. The rearrangement uses TRBV5-6 and TRBJ1-3, with 10 bases identical to TRBD1. Trimming cost V 1 base and J 11 bases; bases outside gene matches: 15. The CDR3 is 17 residues long. Germline assignment: CDR1 SGHDT and CDR2 YYEEEE.